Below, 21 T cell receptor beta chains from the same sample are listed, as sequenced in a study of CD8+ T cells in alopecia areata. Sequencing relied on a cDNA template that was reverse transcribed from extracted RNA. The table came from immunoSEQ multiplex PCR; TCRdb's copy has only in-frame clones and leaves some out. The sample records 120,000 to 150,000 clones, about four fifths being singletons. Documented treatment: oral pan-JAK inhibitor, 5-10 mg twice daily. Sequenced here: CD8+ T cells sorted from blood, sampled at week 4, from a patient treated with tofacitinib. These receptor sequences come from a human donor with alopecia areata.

CDR3 region: CASSSGVGQYEQYF. For the CDR3, the DNA is TGTGCCAGCAGCTCTGGGGTGGGGCAATACGAGCAGTACTTC. The chain combines TRBV5-6 with TRBJ2-7; D perhaps matches TRBD1 (5 bases). The V gene's germline CDR1 is SGHDT and CDR2 YYEEEE. Trimming stripped 3 bases from V and 4 bases from J, with 14 bases between. This CDR3 has 14 residues.

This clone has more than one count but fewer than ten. The CDR3 loop reads CAWRGTGVNYEQYF. The CDR3 DNA reads TGTGCCTGGAGGGGGACAGGGGTTAACTACGAGCAGTACTTC. The chain uses TRBV30 and TRBJ2-7; 10 positions agree with TRBD1. Germline values: CDR1 GTSNPN, CDR2 SVGIG (reference sequence). This CDR3 region has 14 residues. V lost 3 bases, J lost 3 bases, and 5 bases stayed unmatched.

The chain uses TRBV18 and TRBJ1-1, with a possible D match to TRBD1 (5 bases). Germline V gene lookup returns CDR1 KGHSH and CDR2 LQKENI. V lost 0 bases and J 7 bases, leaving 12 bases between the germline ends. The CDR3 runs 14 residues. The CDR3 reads CASSPPSTVREAFF. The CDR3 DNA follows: TGTGCCAGCTCACCACCGTCGACAGTTCGTGAAGCTTTCTTT.

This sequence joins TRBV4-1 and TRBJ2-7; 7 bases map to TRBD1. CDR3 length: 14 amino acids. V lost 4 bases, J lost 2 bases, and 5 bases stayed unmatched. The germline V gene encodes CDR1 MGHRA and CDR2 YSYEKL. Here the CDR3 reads CASSLGDRAYEQYF. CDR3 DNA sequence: TGCGCCAGCAGCCTAGGGGACAGAGCCTACGAGCAGTACTTC.

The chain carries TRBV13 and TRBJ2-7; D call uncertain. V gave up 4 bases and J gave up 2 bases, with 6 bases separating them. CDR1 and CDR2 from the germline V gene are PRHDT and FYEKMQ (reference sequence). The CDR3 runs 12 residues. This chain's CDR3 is CASSYQTYEQYF. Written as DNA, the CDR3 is TGTGCCAGCAGCTACCAGACCTACGAGCAGTACTTC.

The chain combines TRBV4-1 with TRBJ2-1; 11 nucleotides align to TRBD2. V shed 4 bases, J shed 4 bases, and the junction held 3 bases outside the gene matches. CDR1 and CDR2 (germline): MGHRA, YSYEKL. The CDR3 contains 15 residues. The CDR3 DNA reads TGCGCCAGCAGCCTACTAGCGGGGGTGTACAATGAGCAGTTCTTC. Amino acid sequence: CASSLLAGVYNEQFF.

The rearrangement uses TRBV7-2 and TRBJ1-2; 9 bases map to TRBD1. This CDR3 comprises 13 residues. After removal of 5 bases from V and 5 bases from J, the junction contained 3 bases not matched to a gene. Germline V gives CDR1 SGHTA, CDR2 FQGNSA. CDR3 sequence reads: CASSQTGGYGYTF. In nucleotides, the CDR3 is TGTGCCAGCAGCCAGACAGGGGGTTATGGCTACACCTTC.

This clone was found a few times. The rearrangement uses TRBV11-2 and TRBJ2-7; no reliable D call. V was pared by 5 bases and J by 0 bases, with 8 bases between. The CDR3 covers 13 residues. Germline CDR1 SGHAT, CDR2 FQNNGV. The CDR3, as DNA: TGTGCCAGCAGCGAACCCAGCTCCTACGAGCAGTACTTC. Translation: CASSEPSSYEQYF.

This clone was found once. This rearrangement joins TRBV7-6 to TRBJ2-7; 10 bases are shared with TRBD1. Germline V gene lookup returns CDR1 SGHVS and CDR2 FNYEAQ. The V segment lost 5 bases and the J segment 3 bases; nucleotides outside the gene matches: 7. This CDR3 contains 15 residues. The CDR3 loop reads CASSALGQGLYEQYF. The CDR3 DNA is TGTGCCAGCAGCGCCTTGGGACAGGGGCTCTACGAGCAGTACTTC.

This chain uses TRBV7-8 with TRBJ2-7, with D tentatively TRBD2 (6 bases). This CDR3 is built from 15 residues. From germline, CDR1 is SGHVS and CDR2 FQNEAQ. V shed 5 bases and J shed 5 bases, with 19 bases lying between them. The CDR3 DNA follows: TGTGCCAGCAGCATCCTCAAGGGAGGTTCAGACGAGCAGTACTTC. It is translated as CASSILKGGSDEQYF.

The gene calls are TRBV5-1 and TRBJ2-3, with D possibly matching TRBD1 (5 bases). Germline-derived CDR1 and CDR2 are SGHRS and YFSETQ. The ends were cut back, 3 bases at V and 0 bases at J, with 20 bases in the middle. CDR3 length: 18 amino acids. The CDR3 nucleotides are TGCGCCAGCAGCTCAGGGTCCTGGGCCTTCGCTAGCACAGATACGCAGTATTTT. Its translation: CASSSGSWAFASTDTQYF.

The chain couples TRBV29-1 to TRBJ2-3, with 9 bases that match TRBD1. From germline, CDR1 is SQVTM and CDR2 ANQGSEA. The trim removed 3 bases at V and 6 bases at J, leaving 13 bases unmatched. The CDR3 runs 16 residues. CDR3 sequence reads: CSVEGSGTGLADTQYF. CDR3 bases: TGCAGCGTTGAGGGATCCGGGACAGGGTTGGCGGATACGCAGTATTTT.

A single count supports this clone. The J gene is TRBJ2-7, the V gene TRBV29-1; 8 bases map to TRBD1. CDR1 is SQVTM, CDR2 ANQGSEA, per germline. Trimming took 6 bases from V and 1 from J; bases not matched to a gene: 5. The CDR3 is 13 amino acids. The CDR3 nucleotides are TGCAGCGTCCGGACAGGGCTGTCCTACGAGCAGTACTTC. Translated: CSVRTGLSYEQYF.

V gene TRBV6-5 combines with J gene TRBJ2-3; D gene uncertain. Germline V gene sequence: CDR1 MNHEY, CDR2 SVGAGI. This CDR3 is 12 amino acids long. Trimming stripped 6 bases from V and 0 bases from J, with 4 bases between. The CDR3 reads CASSSSTDTQYF. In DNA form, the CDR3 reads TGTGCCAGCAGCTCTAGCACAGATACGCAGTATTTT.

The CDR3 bases are TGTGCCAGTAGCACCAGAGGGATCGGGGAGCTGTTTTTT. Translation: CASSTRGIGELFF. The chain joins TRBV19 to TRBJ2-2; the D gene is possibly TRBD2 (5 bases). The germline CDR1 and CDR2 sequences are LNHDA and SQIVND (reference sequence). CDR3 length: 13 amino acids. Trimming removed 6 bases at V and 7 bases at J, with 12 bases between.

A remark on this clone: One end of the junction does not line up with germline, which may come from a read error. The CDR3, as DNA: TGTGCTAGCAGCTTAGGTTTTAATGCCGAGCAGTACTTC. The encoded protein is CASSLGFNAEQYF. The chain is built from TRBV7-7 and TRBJ2-7; the D is unclear. CDR3 size: 13 residues. The germline CDR1 and CDR2 sequences are SSHAT and FNYEAQ (reference sequence).

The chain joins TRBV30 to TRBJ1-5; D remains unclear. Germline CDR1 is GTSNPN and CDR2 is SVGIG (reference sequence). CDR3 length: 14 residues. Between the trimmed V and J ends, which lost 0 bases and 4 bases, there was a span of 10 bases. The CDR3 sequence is CAWSVHVGNQPQHF. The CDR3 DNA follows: TGTGCCTGGAGTGTACACGTGGGTAATCAGCCCCAGCATTTT.

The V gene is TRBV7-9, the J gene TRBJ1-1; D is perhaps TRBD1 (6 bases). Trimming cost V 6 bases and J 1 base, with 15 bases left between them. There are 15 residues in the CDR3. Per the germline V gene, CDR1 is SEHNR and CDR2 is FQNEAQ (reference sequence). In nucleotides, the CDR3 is TGTGCCAGCAGGGGGGCACAAGGCCGGAACACTGAAGCTTTCTTT. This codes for CASRGAQGRNTEAFF.

CDR3: CARKAGGLNTGELFF. CDR3 DNA sequence: TGTGCCCGAAAAGCGGGGGGACTAAACACCGGGGAGCTGTTTTTT. This rearrangement joins TRBV28 to TRBJ2-2, with 9 bases that match TRBD2. The trim removed 11 bases at V and 2 bases at J, leaving 9 bases unmatched. Germline values: CDR1 MDHEN, CDR2 SYDVKM. The CDR3 runs to 15 residues.

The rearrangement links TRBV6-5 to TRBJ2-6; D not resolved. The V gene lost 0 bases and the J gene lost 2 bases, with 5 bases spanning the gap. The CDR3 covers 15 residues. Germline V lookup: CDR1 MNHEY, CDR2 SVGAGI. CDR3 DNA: TGTGCCAGCAGTTACTCAAGGGCTGGGGCCAACGTCCTGACTTTC. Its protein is CASSYSRAGANVLTF.

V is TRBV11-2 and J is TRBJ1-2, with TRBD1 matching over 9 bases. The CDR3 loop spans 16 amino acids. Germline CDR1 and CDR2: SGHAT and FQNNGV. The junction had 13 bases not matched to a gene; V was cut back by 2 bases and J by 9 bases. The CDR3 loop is CASSLLPGQGILRYTF. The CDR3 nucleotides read TGTGCCAGCAGCTTACTACCGGGACAGGGAATCCTACGCTACACCTTC.